A selection of T cell receptor beta chains follows, all from one sample in a study of cytomegalovirus exposure and HLA in healthy donors. The assay was immunoSEQ multiplex PCR, and TCRdb's table has in-frame clones only and misses some. This table holds roughly 45,000 clones, roughly 60% found once. Sequenced sample: PBMCs. All receptors derive from a human donor in good health. The CDR3 runs from the conserved cysteine through the conserved F or W. D genes are given only for firm matches. Clone sizes are given selectively: once, few, many, or a class where the clone is expanded.

j_call clone_size d_call v_call cdr3_nt cdr3_aa
TRBJ1-6 few . TRBV18 TGTGCCAGCTCACCGGCCGACAGGAGTTCACCCCTCCACTTT CASSPADRSSPLHF
TRBJ1-5 . . TRBV6-6 TGTGCCAGCAGTGCAACGACAGGATTCGTCCAGCCCCAGCATTTT CASSATTGFVQPQHF
TRBJ1-2 . . TRBV7-9 TGTGCCAGCAGCTTAGTCGGCGGAAGCGGCTACACCTTC CASSLVGGSGYTF
TRBJ1-1 . TRBD1 TRBV29-1 TGCAGCGTTCTCCAGGGGGCAATAGGGACTGAAGCTTTCTTT CSVLQGAIGTEAFF
TRBJ1-2 . TRBD1 TRBV27 TGTGCCAGCAGGACAGGGTCCTATGGCTACACCTTC CASRTGSYGYTF
TRBJ1-1 . TRBD1 TRBV5-1 TGCGCCAGCAGCTTGGATAGAGGGACAGGGGCTTTCTTT CASSLDRGTGAFF
TRBJ2-1 . . TRBV19 TGTGCCAGTAGTTTGGGAGGCGCGGCTGAGCAGTTCTTC CASSLGGAAEQFF
TRBJ1-6 . TRBD1 TRBV18 TGTGCCAGCTCTGGCCTTGGGGACAGGGTCAATTCACCCCTCCACTTT CASSGLGDRVNSPLHF
TRBJ1-1 . . TRBV9 TGTGCCAGCAGCGCGGGGGACATCCGGGGGGCTGAAGCTTTCTTT CASSAGDIRGAEAFF
TRBJ2-3 . . TRBV18 TGTGCCAGCTCACCTGCGAGTGGCGACAATACGCAGTATTTT CASSPASGDNTQYF
TRBJ2-5 . TRBD2 TRBV10-1 TGCGCCAGCGGGGAGGGAGGGGCCCAAGAGACCCAGTACTTC CASGEGGAQETQYF
TRBJ2-3 . . TRBV14 TGTGCCAGCAGTCTTCTGGCCTCTAGCACAGATACGCAGTATTTT CASSLLASSTDTQYF
TRBJ2-1 . TRBD1 TRBV28 TGTGCCAGCTGGGGACAGGGGTATGTTGGTCCCTATAGCAATGAGCAGTTCTTC CASWGQGYVGPYSNEQFF
TRBJ2-1 . . TRBV4-1 TGCGCCAGCAGCTTCAGGGTTCTCGATGGGAATGAGCAGTTCTTC CASSFRVLDGNEQFF
TRBJ2-7 few . TRBV6-5 TGTGCCAGCAGTCTACAGGGTTACGAGCAGTACTTC CASSLQGYEQYF
TRBJ2-1 few . TRBV5-6 TGTGCCAGCAGCCAACGGGTAGCGGCAGGTGAGCAGTTCTTC CASSQRVAAGEQFF
TRBJ1-2 few TRBD1 TRBV6-1 TGTGCCAGCAGTGAGACTGTACCGGGACAGGGGATGAGAGGCTACACCTTC CASSETVPGQGMRGYTF
TRBJ1-2 . TRBD1 TRBV9 TGTGCCAGCAGCGTCGACAGGGTGTACGGCTACACCTTC CASSVDRVYGYTF
TRBJ1-1 . . TRBV19 TGTGCCAGTAGGTTCGTCTCCAGGCAGACTGAAGCTTTCTTT CASRFVSRQTEAFF
TRBJ2-1 . . TRBV2 TGTGCCAGCAGTGTTCCCAGGGGAGATTACAATGAGCAGTTCTTC CASSVPRGDYNEQFF
TRBJ1-5 . TRBD1 TRBV19 TGTGCCAGTAGCGGGGACAGAAATCAGCCCCAGCATTTT CASSGDRNQPQHF
TRBJ2-2 . TRBD2 TRBV10-3 TGTGCCATCAAGCGGGGAATGACCGGGGAGCTGTTTTTT CAIKRGMTGELFF